This T cell receptor (beta chain) was sequenced during a study of T cell responses to AZD1222 COVID-19 vaccine. The study, taken as a whole, reports: The donor group comprised mostly white British people and more females; the analysis possibly underestimated clonal diversity. Nearly half of spike-specific TCRs reportedly target variant regions that are unmutated in the B.1.351 and B.1.1.7 variants. No repertoire was sampled before or during the peak T cell response, only after it.

In regard to this clone: The antigen is not known.

This CDR3 region has 12 residues. The ends were cut back, 8 bases at V and 2 bases at J, with 9 bases in the middle. CDR1 MDHEN and CDR2 SYDVKM come from the germline V gene. Repertoires were generated with immunoSEQ multiplex PCR, while TCRdb's copy carries only in-frame clones and drops some. The table has 140,000 to 150,000 clones, roughly 88% seen once. The sample consisted of peripheral blood, taken on day 0 of AZD1222 vaccination. This chain uses TRBV28 with TRBJ1-2; D may be TRBD1 (6 bases). The receptor comes from an adult in good health. For the CDR3, the DNA is TGTGCCAGCCAAACAGGGAACTATGGCTACACCTTC. Protein sequence: CASQTGNYGYTF.